This TCR beta chain was sequenced in a study of T cells after somatic rescue of genetic block. The V and J ends lost 1 base and 8 bases respectively, with 11 bases between them. Germline loops: CDR1 MNHNY, CDR2 SVGAGI (reference sequence). CDR3 size: 13 residues. Clones were read by immunoSEQ multiplex PCR, and TCRdb kept only the in-frame ones, dropping some. The data hold approximately 58,000 clones, with 95% to 96% observed a single time. Material: peripheral blood mononuclear cells (PBMCs). The rearrangement joins TRBV6-6 to TRBJ1-2, with D perhaps matching TRBD1 (5 bases). This receptor was obtained from a child younger than two. CDR3 DNA: TGTGCCAGCAGTTACTGGGCAGGGAGAGGCTACACCTTC. This gives the protein CASSYWAGRGYTF.